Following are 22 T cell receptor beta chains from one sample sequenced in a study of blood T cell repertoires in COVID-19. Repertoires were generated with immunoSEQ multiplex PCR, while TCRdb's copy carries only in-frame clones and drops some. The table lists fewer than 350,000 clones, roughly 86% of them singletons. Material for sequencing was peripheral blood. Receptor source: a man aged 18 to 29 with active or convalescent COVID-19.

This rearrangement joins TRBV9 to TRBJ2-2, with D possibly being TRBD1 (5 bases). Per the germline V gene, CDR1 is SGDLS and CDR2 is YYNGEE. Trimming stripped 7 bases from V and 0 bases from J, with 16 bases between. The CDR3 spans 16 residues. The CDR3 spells CASGRTLSSNTGELFF. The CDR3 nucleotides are TGTGCCAGCGGTAGGACACTCAGTTCGAACACCGGGGAGCTGTTTTTT.

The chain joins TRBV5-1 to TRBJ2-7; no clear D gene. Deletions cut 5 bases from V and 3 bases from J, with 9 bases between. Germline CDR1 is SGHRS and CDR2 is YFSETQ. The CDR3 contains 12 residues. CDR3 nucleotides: TGCGCCAGCAGTTACAGATTCTACGAGCAGTACTTC. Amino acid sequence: CASSYRFYEQYF. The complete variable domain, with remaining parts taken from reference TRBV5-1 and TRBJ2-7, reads KAGVTQTPRYLIKTRGQQVTLSCSPISGHRSVSWYQQTPGQGLQFLFEYFSETQRNKGNFPGRFSGRQFSNSRSEMNVSTLELGDSALYLCASSYRFYEQYFGPGTRLTVT.

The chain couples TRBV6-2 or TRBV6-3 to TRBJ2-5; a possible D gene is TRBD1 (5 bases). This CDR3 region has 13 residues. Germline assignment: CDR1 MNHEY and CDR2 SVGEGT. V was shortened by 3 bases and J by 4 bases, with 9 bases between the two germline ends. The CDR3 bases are TGTGCCAGCAGTTATTCGGACACAGAGACCCAGTACTTC. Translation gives CASSYSDTETQYF.

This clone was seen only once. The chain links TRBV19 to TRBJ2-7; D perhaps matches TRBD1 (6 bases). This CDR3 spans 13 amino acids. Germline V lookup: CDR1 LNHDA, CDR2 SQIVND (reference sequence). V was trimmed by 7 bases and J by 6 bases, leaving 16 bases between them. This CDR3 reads CASTMGATSEQYF. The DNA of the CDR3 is TGTGCCAGTACGATGGGGGCTACCTCCGAGCAGTACTTC.

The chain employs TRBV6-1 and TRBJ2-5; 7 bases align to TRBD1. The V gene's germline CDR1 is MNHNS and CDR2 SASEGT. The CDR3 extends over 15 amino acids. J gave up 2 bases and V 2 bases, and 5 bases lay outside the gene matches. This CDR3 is CASSERGQTQETQYF. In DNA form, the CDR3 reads TGTGCCAGCAGTGAAAGGGGGCAGACACAAGAGACCCAGTACTTC.

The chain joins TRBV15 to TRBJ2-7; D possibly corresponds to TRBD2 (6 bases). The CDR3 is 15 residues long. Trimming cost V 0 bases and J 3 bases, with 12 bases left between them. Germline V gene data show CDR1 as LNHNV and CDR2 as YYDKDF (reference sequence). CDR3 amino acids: CATSRDVGDFYEQYF. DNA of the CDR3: TGTGCCACCAGCAGAGATGTTGGGGACTTCTACGAGCAGTACTTC.

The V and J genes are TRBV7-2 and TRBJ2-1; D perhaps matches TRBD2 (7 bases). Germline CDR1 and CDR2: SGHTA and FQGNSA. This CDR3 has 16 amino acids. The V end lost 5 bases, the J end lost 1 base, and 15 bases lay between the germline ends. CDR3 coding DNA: TGTGCCAGCAGCGATCGGAGGGGGGGGTCCTACAATGAGCAGTTCTTC. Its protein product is CASSDRRGGSYNEQFF. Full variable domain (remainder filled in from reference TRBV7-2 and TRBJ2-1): GAGVSQSPSNKVTEKGKDVELRCDPISGHTALYWYRQSLGQGLEFLIYFQGNSAPDKSGLPSDRFSAERTGGSVSTLTIQRTQQEDSAVYLCASSDRRGGSYNEQFFGPGTRLTVL.

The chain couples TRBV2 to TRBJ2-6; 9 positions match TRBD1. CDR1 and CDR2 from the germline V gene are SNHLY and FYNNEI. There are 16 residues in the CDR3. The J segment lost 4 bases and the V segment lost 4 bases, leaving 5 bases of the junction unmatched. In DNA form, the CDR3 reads TGTGCCAGCAGTGGGGACAGGGTTCGCGGGGCCAACGTCCTGACTTTC. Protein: CASSGDRVRGANVLTF.

The chain's CDR3 is CASSQELTSGQETQYF. The CDR3 DNA reads as TGTGCCAGCAGCCAGGAACTGACTAGCGGACAAGAGACCCAGTACTTC. This chain uses TRBV3-1 (or the pseudogene TRBV3-2) with TRBJ2-5, with 9 bases lining up with TRBD2. The germline V gene encodes CDR1 LGHDT and CDR2 YNNKEL (reference sequence). This CDR3 comprises 16 residues. The ends lost 3 bases at V and 2 bases at J; junction bases unmatched: 7.

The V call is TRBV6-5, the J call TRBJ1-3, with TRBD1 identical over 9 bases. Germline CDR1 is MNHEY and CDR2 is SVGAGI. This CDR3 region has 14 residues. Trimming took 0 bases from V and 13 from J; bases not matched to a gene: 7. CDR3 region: CASSYSAGQGRIYF. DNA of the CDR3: TGTGCCAGCAGTTACTCGGCCGGACAGGGGAGGATATATTTT.

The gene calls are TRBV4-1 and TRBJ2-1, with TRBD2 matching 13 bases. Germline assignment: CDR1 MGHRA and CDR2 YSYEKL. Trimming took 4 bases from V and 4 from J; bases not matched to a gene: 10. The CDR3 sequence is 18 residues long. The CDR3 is CASSPKILAGGLYNEQFF. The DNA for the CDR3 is TGCGCCAGCAGCCCGAAAATACTAGCGGGGGGGTTATACAATGAGCAGTTCTTC.

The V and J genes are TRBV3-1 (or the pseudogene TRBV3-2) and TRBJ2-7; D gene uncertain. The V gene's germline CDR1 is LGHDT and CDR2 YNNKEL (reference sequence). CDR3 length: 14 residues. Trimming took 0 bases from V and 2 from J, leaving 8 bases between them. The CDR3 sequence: CASSQDYSAYEQYF. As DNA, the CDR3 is TGTGCCAGCAGCCAAGACTATTCGGCCTACGAGCAGTACTTC.

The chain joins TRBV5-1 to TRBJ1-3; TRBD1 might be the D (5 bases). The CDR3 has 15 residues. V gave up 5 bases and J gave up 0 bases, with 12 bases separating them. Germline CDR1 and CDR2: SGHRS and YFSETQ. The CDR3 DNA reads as TGCGCCAGCAGTGAACAGGCCAGCTCTGGAAACACCATATATTTT. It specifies CASSEQASSGNTIYF.

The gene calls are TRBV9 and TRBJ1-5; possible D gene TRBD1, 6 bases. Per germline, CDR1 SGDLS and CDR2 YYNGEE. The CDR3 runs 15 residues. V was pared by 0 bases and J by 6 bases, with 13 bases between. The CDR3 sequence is CASSVDGQGLQPQHF. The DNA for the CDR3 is TGTGCCAGCAGCGTAGACGGGCAGGGGCTTCAGCCCCAGCATTTT.

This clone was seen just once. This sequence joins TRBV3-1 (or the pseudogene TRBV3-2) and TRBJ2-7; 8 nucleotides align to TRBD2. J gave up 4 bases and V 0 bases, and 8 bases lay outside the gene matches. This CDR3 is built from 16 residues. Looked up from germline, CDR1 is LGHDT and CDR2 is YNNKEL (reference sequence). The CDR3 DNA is TGTGCCAGCAGCCAAGATCGTACTAGCGGTACGTACGAGCAGTACTTC. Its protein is CASSQDRTSGTYEQYF.

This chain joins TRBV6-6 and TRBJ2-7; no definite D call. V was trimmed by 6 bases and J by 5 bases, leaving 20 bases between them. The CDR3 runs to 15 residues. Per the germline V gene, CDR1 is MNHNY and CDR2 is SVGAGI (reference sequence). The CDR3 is CASRPQEHAVDEQYF. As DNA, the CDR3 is TGTGCCAGCAGACCTCAGGAACATGCAGTAGACGAGCAGTACTTC.

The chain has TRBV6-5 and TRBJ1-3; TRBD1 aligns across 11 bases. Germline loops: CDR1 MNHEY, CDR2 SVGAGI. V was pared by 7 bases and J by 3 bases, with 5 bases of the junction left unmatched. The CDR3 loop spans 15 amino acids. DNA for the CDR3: TGTGCCAGCATCCCGGACAGGGGGCTTGGAAACACCATATATTTT. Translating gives CASIPDRGLGNTIYF.

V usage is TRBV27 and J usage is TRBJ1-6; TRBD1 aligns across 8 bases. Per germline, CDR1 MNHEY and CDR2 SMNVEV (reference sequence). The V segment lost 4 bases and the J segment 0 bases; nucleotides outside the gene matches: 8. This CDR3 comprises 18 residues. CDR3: CASSSRTGRSSYNSPLHF. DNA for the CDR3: TGTGCCAGCAGTTCTCGGACAGGGAGGAGCTCCTATAATTCACCCCTCCACTTT.

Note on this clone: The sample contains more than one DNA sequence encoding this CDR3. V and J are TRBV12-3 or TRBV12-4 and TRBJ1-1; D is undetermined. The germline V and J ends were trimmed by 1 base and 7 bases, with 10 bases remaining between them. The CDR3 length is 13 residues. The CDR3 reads CASSLGGLGEAFF. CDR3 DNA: TGTGCCAGCAGTTTAGGAGGGTTGGGTGAAGCTTTCTTT.

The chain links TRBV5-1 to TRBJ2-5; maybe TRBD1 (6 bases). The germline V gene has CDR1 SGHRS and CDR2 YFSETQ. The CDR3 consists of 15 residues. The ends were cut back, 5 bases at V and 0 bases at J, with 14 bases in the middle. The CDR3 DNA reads TGCGCCAGCAGGTCAGTAGGACAGTACCAAGAGACCCAGTACTTC. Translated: CASRSVGQYQETQYF.

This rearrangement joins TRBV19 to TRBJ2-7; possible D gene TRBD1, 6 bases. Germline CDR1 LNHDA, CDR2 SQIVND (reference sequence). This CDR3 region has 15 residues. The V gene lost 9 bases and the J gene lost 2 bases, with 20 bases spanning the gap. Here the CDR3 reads CASKLGGRGPYEQYF. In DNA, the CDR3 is TGTGCCAGCAAGTTAGGGGGAAGAGGTCCCTACGAGCAGTACTTC.

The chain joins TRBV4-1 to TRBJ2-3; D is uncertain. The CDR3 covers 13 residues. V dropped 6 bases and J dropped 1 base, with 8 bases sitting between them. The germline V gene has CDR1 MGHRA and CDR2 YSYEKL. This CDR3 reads CASRHEGTDTQYF. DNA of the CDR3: TGCGCCAGCAGGCACGAGGGCACAGATACGCAGTATTTT.